The clone carrying this TCR beta chain has a count of ten or more. As yet, its antigen is unknown. The data are from a study of T-cell memory formation after mild COVID-19. Study-level information: Each donor largely had its own TCR clusters. Study-wide points: From day 15 to 85, contracting clones were balanced between CD4 and CD8, whereas later expanders leaned toward CD4+.

In TCRdb, the 5' RACE reads were re-called with MiXCR into one record per CDR3 protein. In the table there are about 350,000 distinct CDR3 sequences, roughly an eighth of which are singletons. The CDR3 covers 14 residues. Trimming removed 7 bases from V and 6 bases from J; junction bases left unmatched: 10. This TCR derives from a man younger than 30 who had mild COVID-19 (a few samples of this study predate the infection). Cell type and time point are not known. J is TRBJ2-3 and V is TRBV12-3 or TRBV12-4; 7 bases are shared with TRBD1. Specimen: PBMCs or a T cell subset sorted from them (not recorded which). The CDR3 here is CASTLTTGTDTQYF. Written as DNA, the CDR3 is TGTGCCAGCACCCTCACGACAGGGACCGATACGCAGTATTTT.